These 10 T cell receptor beta chains were all obtained from the same sample, sequenced in a study of blood T cell repertoires in COVID-19. Only in-frame clones appear in the TCRdb table, and some are missing; sequencing was by immunoSEQ multiplex PCR. Among tens of thousands of clones, about 80% were seen once, and the ten largest hold more than 15%. Source material: peripheral blood. The origin of the receptors is a man aged 30-40 years with COVID-19, enrolled during active disease.

Here the CDR3 reads CASSLEALLAGPTDTQYF. CDR3 coding DNA: TGCGCCAGCAGCTTGGAGGCCTTGCTAGCGGGGCCCACAGATACGCAGTATTTT. The V call is TRBV5-1, the J call TRBJ2-3; 9 bases are shared with TRBD2. This CDR3 is built from 18 residues. Germline assignment: CDR1 SGHRS and CDR2 YFSETQ. J was trimmed by 2 bases and V by 0 bases; bases with no gene match: 10.

This sequence joins TRBV4-1 and TRBJ1-2; a possible D gene is TRBD1 (5 bases). V dropped 2 bases and J dropped 4 bases, with 17 bases sitting between them. Germline V gene sequence: CDR1 MGHRA, CDR2 YSYEKL. This CDR3 is 16 amino acids long. CDR3 bases: TGCGCCAGCAGCCAACAAATCAGGGATTACATCTATGGCTACACCTTC. Translating gives CASSQQIRDYIYGYTF.

This clone was detected only a few times. V is TRBV3-1 (or the pseudogene TRBV3-2) and J is TRBJ1-4; 8 bases are a match to TRBD1. This CDR3 has 14 amino acids. Germline V gene sequence: CDR1 LGHDT, CDR2 YNNKEL (reference sequence). Losses at the gene ends were 4 bases for V and 7 bases for J; bases not matched to a gene: 5. The chain's CDR3 is CASSPRQGSEKLFF. CDR3 bases: TGTGCCAGCAGCCCGAGACAGGGGAGTGAAAAACTGTTTTTT.

The rearrangement uses TRBV6-6 and TRBJ1-3; 9 bases align to TRBD1. Germline V CDR1 and CDR2: MNHNY, SVGAGI (reference sequence). The CDR3 loop spans 15 amino acids. J gave up 2 bases and V 6 bases, and 5 bases lay outside the gene matches. The DNA for the CDR3 is TGTGCCAGCAGCTACCGGGACAGGGCTGGAAACACCATATATTTT. Encoded protein: CASSYRDRAGNTIYF.

CDR3 coding DNA: TGTGCCAGCAGCGTGGGAGACCAAAGCACAGATACGCAGTATTTT. It is translated as CASSVGDQSTDTQYF. V and J are TRBV9 and TRBJ2-3; D is perhaps TRBD2 (5 bases). CDR3 size: 15 residues. Trimming removed 2 bases at V and 0 bases at J, with 10 bases between. Looked up from germline, CDR1 is SGDLS and CDR2 is YYNGEE.

The chain joins TRBV6-2 or TRBV6-3 to TRBJ1-5; 9 nucleotides agree with TRBD1. The germline V gene encodes CDR1 MNHEY and CDR2 SVGEGT. The CDR3 runs to 19 residues. Germline trimming cut 2 bases from V and 0 bases from J; bases unmatched to any gene: 11. The DNA for the CDR3 is TGTGCCAGCAGTTACCTCTTGGACAGGGGACCATATAGCAATCAGCCCCAGCATTTT. Translating gives CASSYLLDRGPYSNQPQHF.

V usage is TRBV5-1 and J usage is TRBJ1-1; D unclear. The V and J ends lost 2 bases and 1 base respectively, with 6 bases between them. The CDR3 loop spans 13 amino acids. Germline CDR1 is SGHRS and CDR2 is YFSETQ. This chain's CDR3 is CASSFGKNTEAFF. The DNA of the CDR3 is TGCGCCAGCAGCTTCGGGAAGAACACTGAAGCTTTCTTT.

This chain links TRBV27 with TRBJ1-1, with TRBD1 matching over 12 bases. V dropped 0 bases and J dropped 4; count of bases not matched to a gene: 9. In germline, CDR1 is MNHEY, CDR2 SMNVEV (reference sequence). The CDR3 length is 18 residues. The DNA of the CDR3 is TGTGCCAGCAGTTTATCGGGACAGGGGGCGGCGGTGGGCACTGAAGCTTTCTTT. Its protein product is CASSLSGQGAAVGTEAFF.

The rearrangement links TRBV11-2 to TRBJ2-5; TRBD1 might be the D (6 bases). Looked up from germline, CDR1 is SGHAT and CDR2 is FQNNGV. The V and J ends lost 5 bases and 7 bases respectively, with 11 bases between them. The CDR3 runs 12 residues. CDR3 bases: TGTGCCAGCAGCCCGGGGACATGGACCCAGTACTTC. Its translation: CASSPGTWTQYF.

This clone has only a few counts. The chain links TRBV9 to TRBJ1-1; 7 nucleotides agree with TRBD1. Per germline, CDR1 SGDLS and CDR2 YYNGEE. This CDR3 has 14 amino acids. J gave up 5 bases and V 0 bases, and 4 bases lay outside the gene matches. CDR3 DNA: TGTGCCAGCAGCGTAGAGGGGGCCAGTACTGAAGCTTTCTTT. Its translation: CASSVEGASTEAFF.